This entry is about one T cell receptor beta chain. These data are taken from a study of blood T cell repertoires in COVID-19. Study summary: The cDNA or gDNA used as material had been derived from T cells, B-cell-depleted T cells, or PBMCs.

The authors' processing: By means of reference gene primer amplification, nucleated cell counts were estimated. TCRdb's table, derived via immunoSEQ multiplex PCR, lists solely in-frame clones and lacks some. Clone size and V and J calls were adopted from that table, with D and trimming inferred from the DNA. The profile covers about 170,000 clones, with approximately 87% appearing a single time and 3.5% to 5% taken by the ten largest. Germline assignment: CDR1 LGHDT and CDR2 YNNKEL (reference sequence). Trimming stripped 0 bases from V and 0 bases from J, with 15 bases between. The CDR3 covers 19 residues.

Sequences were obtained from PBMCs or T cells enriched from blood (not recorded which). The receptor comes from a woman in her forties or fifties who had recovered from COVID-19. The V and J genes are TRBV3-1 (or the pseudogene TRBV3-2) and TRBJ2-6; tentatively, D is TRBD1 (5 bases). The CDR3 DNA sequence: TGTGCCAGCAGCCAAGATTGGGGCAGCCACCGCTCTGGGGCCAACGTCCTGACTTTC. This codes for CASSQDWGSHRSGANVLTF.